What follows is one T cell receptor beta chain and its context. The data are from a study of blood T cell repertoires in COVID-19. The wider study: Sources were T cells, B-cell-depleted T cells, or PBMCs; the material itself was cDNA or gDNA.

This CDR3 has 15 amino acids. Germline CDR1 reads MNHNY; CDR2 reads SVGAGI (reference sequence). Unmatched junction bases numbered 5, after V lost 5 bases and J lost 3 bases. TCRdb's copy holds only in-frame clones and misses some; the assay was immunoSEQ multiplex PCR. The repertoire has 200,000 to 250,000 clones, 87% of them found once; the top ten carry roughly 6.4%. This sequence joins TRBV6-6 and TRBJ2-7, with TRBD2 identical over 12 bases. Sequences were obtained from peripheral blood. This TCR derives from a man between 60 and 70 years old who had recovered from COVID-19. The CDR3 bases are TGTGCCAGCAGTGGACCGGGACTAGCGGGCTACGAGCAGTACTTC. Translation gives CASSGPGLAGYEQYF.